The present TCR beta chain was sequenced within a study of cytomegalovirus exposure and HLA in healthy donors. Both 60 Vbeta primers and 13 Jbeta primers went into the PCR. This table comes from immunoSEQ multiplex PCR, and its TCRdb copy is limited to in-frame clones, with some not included. The sample lists some 130,000 clones; about 84% were seen once. CDR3 length: 16 amino acids. V lost 5 bases, J lost 4 bases, and 20 bases lay in between. CDR1 is GTSNPN, CDR2 SVGIG, per germline (reference sequence). About this clone: Its antigen is currently unknown.

Study results and limitations: With DRB1 most and HLA-C fewest, TCR association rates differed between HLA loci in a later analysis. Per a later analysis, HLA-associated TCR beta chains showed more clonal expansion than other, equally common TCR beta chains. TCR beta sequences reportedly predicted most subjects' HLA-A and HLA-B alleles accurately.

The rearrangement uses TRBV30 and TRBJ1-4; tentative D call: TRBD1 (5 bases). The sequence was collected from a boy younger than 18 in good health and CMV-seronegative. Sequenced material: PBMCs. The CDR3 here is CAWGTGGAALNEKLFF. The CDR3 bases are TGTGCCTGGGGTACCGGCGGGGCAGCTCTTAATGAAAAACTGTTTTTT.